The 31 T cell receptor beta chains below all came from one sample that was sequenced in a study of cytomegalovirus exposure and HLA in healthy donors (dated by TCRdb to the late 2010s). Preparation of the library involved the immunoSEQ multiplex PCR assay. For the multiplex PCR, a mixture combining 60 forward primers for TCR Vbeta segments and 13 reverse primers for TCR Jbeta segments was used. TCRdb re-hosts the immuneACCESS table, in-frame sequences only. Its copies lack some clones; in the studies checked, an unresolved V gene accounts for under half of them, and the cause for the rest is not known. Here the sample has roughly 170,000 clones; around 80% occur a single time. The ten largest account for 1.2% of the sample. The sequencing input was PBMCs. The receptors stem from a girl aged 2-10 years in good health and CMV-seropositive.

The chain links TRBV5-1 to TRBJ2-1; 10 bases are a match to TRBD2. The V gene's germline CDR1 is SGHRS and CDR2 YFSETQ. The CDR3 is 21 residues long. The V and J ends lost 2 bases and 3 bases, in that order; junction bases with no gene match: 20. The CDR3 DNA follows: TGCGCCAGCAGCTTTAATCTAGCGGGAGAAAGCCCTTTTAAGCTCTACAATGAGCAGTTCTTC. Amino acids: CASSFNLAGESPFKLYNEQFF.

This clone has more than one count but fewer than ten. The rearrangement uses TRBV6-1 and TRBJ2-1; D may be TRBD2 (7 bases). CDR3 length: 14 amino acids. Trimming removed 7 bases at V and 4 bases at J, with 14 bases between. CDR1 MNHNS and CDR2 SASEGT come from the germline V gene. This CDR3 is CASTDRREYNEQFF. CDR3 sequence (DNA): TGTGCCAGCACAGACAGGCGGGAGTACAATGAGCAGTTCTTC.

This chain connects TRBV9 to TRBJ2-7; TRBD1 is a possible D gene (6 bases). Trimming took 4 bases from V and 0 from J, leaving 14 bases between them. This CDR3 region has 15 residues. Per germline, CDR1 SGDLS and CDR2 YYNGEE. CDR3 amino acids: CASSQSGVPSYEQYF. CDR3 DNA: TGTGCCAGCAGCCAATCAGGGGTCCCCTCCTACGAGCAGTACTTC.

The chain uses TRBV27 and TRBJ2-2, with a weak D call TRBD1 (6 bases). The V gene lost 3 bases and the J gene lost 8 bases, with 10 bases spanning the gap. This CDR3 region has 13 residues. CDR1 is MNHEY, CDR2 SMNVEV, per germline (reference sequence). The CDR3, as DNA: TGTGCCAGCAGTTTCGAGGGGGTAGGGGAGCTGTTTTTT. This encodes CASSFEGVGELFF.

The rearrangement joins TRBV11-2 to TRBJ2-7; TRBD2 agrees at 8 bases. The CDR3 runs to 14 residues. CDR1 SGHAT and CDR2 FQNNGV come from the germline V gene. V trimming: 5 bases; J trimming: 4 bases; junction bases outside the gene matches: 7. This CDR3 reads CASSLGRADYEQYF. In DNA form, the CDR3 reads TGTGCCAGCAGCCTCGGGAGGGCGGATTACGAGCAGTACTTC.

A remark on this clone: One junction end disagrees with the germline gene, perhaps due to a read error. The chain carries TRBV10-1 and TRBJ2-7; the D is unclear. Germline-derived CDR1 and CDR2 are WNHNN and SYGVQD (reference sequence). CDR3 length equals 16 residues. The CDR3 spells CASSEVRVLGNSGVIF. Here the CDR3 DNA reads TGCGCCAGCAGTGAGGTCCGGGTTTTAGGCAATAGTGGAGTTATCTTC.

The chain uses TRBV5-1 and TRBJ2-1, with 9 bases aligning to TRBD2. V lost 4 bases and J lost 9; bases outside the gene matches: 17. Looked up from germline, CDR1 is SGHRS and CDR2 is YFSETQ. CDR3 length: 17 residues. The CDR3 reads CASSLWARREGRGEQFF. The CDR3 nucleotides are TGCGCCAGCAGCCTCTGGGCAAGGCGGGAGGGCCGTGGTGAGCAGTTCTTC.

This clone was counted only a few times. The chain carries TRBV10-2 and TRBJ1-3; possible D gene TRBD1, 5 bases. The CDR3 runs to 14 residues. Per germline, CDR1 WSHSY and CDR2 SAAADI. Trimming took off 7 bases at V and 4 bases at J, with 14 bases between the two ends. Written as DNA, the CDR3 is TGCGCCAGCACCGGGACGGAGGGAGGAAACACCATATATTTT. This gives the protein CASTGTEGGNTIYF.

This sequence joins TRBV4-2 and TRBJ2-3; 12 positions match TRBD2. The J segment lost 5 bases and the V segment lost 5 bases, leaving 17 bases of the junction unmatched. The CDR3 length is 19 residues. Germline values: CDR1 LGHNA, CDR2 YNFKEQ. CDR3 residues: CASSLTSGGTLPTGDTQYF. The CDR3 DNA is TGTGCCAGCAGCTTAACTAGCGGGGGGACCCTACCCACCGGAGATACGCAGTATTTT.

The V call is TRBV5-1, the J call TRBJ1-2; D not certain. Germline assignment: CDR1 SGHRS and CDR2 YFSETQ. With 2 bases removed from V and 0 bases from J, the gap between germline ends came to 11 bases. This CDR3 is built from 15 residues. The CDR3 loop is CASSFLGGPNYGYTF. Written as DNA, the CDR3 is TGCGCCAGCAGCTTTTTGGGAGGACCTAACTATGGCTACACCTTC. Drawing the rest from reference TRBV5-1 and TRBJ1-2, the complete variable domain is KAGVTQTPRYLIKTRGQQVTLSCSPISGHRSVSWYQQTPGQGLQFLFEYFSETQRNKGNFPGRFSGRQFSNSRSEMNVSTLELGDSALYLCASSFLGGPNYGYTFGSGTRLTVV.

The rearrangement joins TRBV15 to TRBJ1-5; D is possibly TRBD1 (5 bases). CDR1 is LNHNV and CDR2 is YYDKDF in the germline V gene (reference sequence). V gave up 5 bases and J gave up 4 bases, with 9 bases separating them. This CDR3 spans 13 amino acids. CDR3 in amino acids: CATSAGDNQPQHF. DNA of the CDR3: TGTGCCACCAGCGCGGGGGATAATCAGCCCCAGCATTTT.

The gene calls are TRBV6-1 and TRBJ1-5, with 9 bases matching TRBD1. The germline V gene has CDR1 MNHNS and CDR2 SASEGT. CDR3 length: 17 residues. With 3 bases clipped from V and 6 bases from J, the junction kept 12 bases outside the gene matches. The CDR3 bases are TGTGCCAGCAGTGATCGCCCGGGACAGGGTTTAAGTCAGCCCCAGCATTTT. Amino acids: CASSDRPGQGLSQPQHF.

This sequence joins TRBV10-3 and TRBJ2-7, with a possible D match to TRBD1 (6 bases). Trimming pared 0 bases from V and 6 bases from J, leaving 24 bases between. The length of the CDR3 is 18 residues. The germline gives CDR1 ENHRY, CDR2 SYGVKD. The CDR3, as DNA: TGTGCCATCAGTGAGTCGGAGTGGGTCAGGGGTTGGACAGCCGAGCAGTACTTC. It yields the protein CAISESEWVRGWTAEQYF.

The chain combines TRBV12-5 with TRBJ1-3; D is unresolved. The germline gives CDR1 LGHNT, CDR2 FRNRAP. Between the trimmed V and J ends, which lost 1 base and 0 bases, there was a span of 7 bases. The CDR3 runs to 15 residues. This CDR3 reads CASGLGTSSGNTIYF. The CDR3 DNA is TGTGCTAGTGGTTTGGGAACAAGCTCTGGAAACACCATATATTTT. Variable domain in full (rest from reference TRBV12-5 and TRBJ1-3): DARVTQTPRHKVTEMGQEVTMRCQPILGHNTVFWYRQTMMQGLELLAYFRNRAPLDDSGMPKDRFSAEMPDATLATLKIQPSEPRDSAVYFCASGLGTSSGNTIYFGEGSWLTVV.

The rearrangement uses TRBV19 and TRBJ2-4; 12 nucleotides agree with TRBD2. V was pared by 4 bases and J by 11 bases, with 3 bases of the junction left unmatched. The germline V gene encodes CDR1 LNHDA and CDR2 SQIVND (reference sequence). This CDR3 region has 13 residues. CDR3 residues: CASSTGLAGFQYF. Written as DNA, the CDR3 is TGTGCCAGTAGTACGGGACTAGCGGGTTTTCAGTACTTC.

The chain joins TRBV10-3 to TRBJ2-5; 8 nucleotides agree with TRBD1. This CDR3 is built from 14 residues. Per the germline V gene, CDR1 is ENHRY and CDR2 is SYGVKD. With 8 bases clipped from V and 4 bases from J, the junction kept 9 bases outside the gene matches. Here the CDR3 reads CAISRPGGGETQYF. For the CDR3, the DNA is TGTGCCATCTCCCGCCCAGGGGGCGGAGAGACCCAGTACTTC.

The V and J genes are TRBV4-2 and TRBJ2-6, with unresolved D. CDR1 LGHNA and CDR2 YNFKEQ come from the germline V gene. V was cut by 0 bases and J by 2 bases, with 8 bases left in between. CDR3 length: 16 amino acids. Here the CDR3 DNA reads TGTGCCAGCAGCCAAGATCCCAACACTGGGGCCAACGTCCTGACTTTC. Residues: CASSQDPNTGANVLTF.

The rearrangement links TRBV7-3 to TRBJ2-1, with TRBD1 matching over 9 bases. The length of the CDR3 is 14 residues. The V segment lost 6 bases and the J segment 5 bases; nucleotides outside the gene matches: 5. Germline V gene sequence: CDR1 SGHTA, CDR2 FQGTGA. This chain's CDR3 is CASRRTGANNEQFF. The CDR3 nucleotides read TGTGCCAGCAGACGGACAGGGGCCAACAATGAGCAGTTCTTC. Drawing the rest from reference TRBV7-3 and TRBJ2-1, the complete variable domain is GAGVSQTPSNKVTEKGKYVELRCDPISGHTALYWYRQSLGQGPEFLIYFQGTGAADDSGLPNDRFFAVRPEGSVSTLKIQRTERGDSAVYLCASRRTGANNEQFFGPGTRLTVL.

This rearrangement joins TRBV5-1 to TRBJ2-1; TRBD2 aligns across 12 bases. Trimming cost V 5 bases and J 2 bases; bases outside gene matches: 2. Germline V gene sequence: CDR1 SGHRS, CDR2 YFSETQ. The CDR3 extends over 15 amino acids. The CDR3 DNA is TGCGCCAGCAGACTAGCGGGAGGTACCTACAATGAGCAGTTCTTC. Translating gives CASRLAGGTYNEQFF. Full variable domain (rest looked up from reference TRBV5-1 and TRBJ2-1): KAGVTQTPRYLIKTRGQQVTLSCSPISGHRSVSWYQQTPGQGLQFLFEYFSETQRNKGNFPGRFSGRQFSNSRSEMNVSTLELGDSALYLCASRLAGGTYNEQFFGPGTRLTVL.

The chain employs TRBV5-1 and TRBJ2-7, with TRBD1 matching 9 bases. This CDR3 is built from 19 residues. Unmatched junction bases numbered 21, after V lost 4 bases and J lost 4 bases. The germline CDR1 and CDR2 sequences are SGHRS and YFSETQ. As DNA, the CDR3 is TGCGCCAGCAGCCCAGCGATTCGTGGGTGGGGACAGGGACATTACGAGCAGTACTTC. Residues: CASSPAIRGWGQGHYEQYF.

This chain uses TRBV27 with TRBJ2-2; a weak D match, TRBD2 (5 bases). Germline assignment: CDR1 MNHEY and CDR2 SMNVEV (reference sequence). V was cut by 9 bases and J by 1 base, with 12 bases left in between. The CDR3 contains 14 residues. The CDR3 sequence: CASGGTVNTGELFF. The CDR3 nucleotides are TGTGCCAGTGGAGGAACCGTGAACACCGGGGAGCTGTTTTTT.

The CDR3 nucleotides are TGCGCCAGCAGCTTCAACTTTCCCTACGAGCAGTACTTC. It is translated as CASSFNFPYEQYF. The J gene is TRBJ2-7, the V gene TRBV5-1, with D uncertain. The V end lost 2 bases, the J end lost 2 bases, and 8 bases lay between the germline ends. Germline-derived CDR1 and CDR2 are SGHRS and YFSETQ. This CDR3 has 13 amino acids.

The chain recombines TRBV6-1 with TRBJ1-5; 8 nucleotides match TRBD1. V lost 3 bases, J lost 5 bases, and 6 bases stayed unmatched. Germline V gives CDR1 MNHNS, CDR2 SASEGT. The CDR3 spans 15 residues. CDR3 residues: CASSDIPGGYQPQHF. DNA for the CDR3: TGTGCCAGCAGTGATATCCCAGGGGGCTATCAGCCCCAGCATTTT.

The count of this clone is one. The genes are TRBV5-4 and TRBJ1-2; 8 bases fit TRBD1. The germline CDR1 and CDR2 sequences are SGHNT and YYREEE (reference sequence). This CDR3 is built from 17 residues. Losses at the gene ends were 4 bases for V and 3 bases for J; bases not matched to a gene: 14. The CDR3: CASSLLRTGNYYYGYTF. The DNA for the CDR3 is TGTGCCAGCAGCCTTTTACGGACAGGGAACTACTACTATGGCTACACCTTC.

The V gene is TRBV28, the J gene TRBJ2-1, with 10 bases fitting TRBD2. CDR1 is MDHEN and CDR2 is SYDVKM in the germline V gene. J lost 7 bases, V lost 6 bases, and 15 bases had no gene match. The length of the CDR3 is 17 residues. CDR3 amino acids: CASSYPPTSGLGNEQFF. The CDR3 nucleotides are TGTGCCAGCAGCTATCCCCCGACTAGCGGGCTGGGAAATGAGCAGTTCTTC.

The DNA for the CDR3 is TGTGCCAGCAGCTTGGGGGGGGGCTCAGATACGCAGTATTTT. Its protein product is CASSLGGGSDTQYF. V usage is TRBV5-4 and J usage is TRBJ2-3, with a tentative D call TRBD2 (7 bases). The CDR3 loop spans 14 amino acids. Between the trimmed V and J ends, which lost 0 bases and 4 bases, there was a span of 9 bases. Germline V lookup: CDR1 SGHNT, CDR2 YYREEE (reference sequence).

This sequence joins TRBV18 and TRBJ1-4; a possible D gene is TRBD1 (6 bases). The germline CDR1 and CDR2 sequences are KGHSH and LQKENI. CDR3 size: 14 residues. V lost 6 bases and J lost 7, with 15 bases in between. The CDR3 loop reads CASSLDRWSEKLFF. CDR3 sequence (DNA): TGTGCCAGCTCCCTAGACAGGTGGAGTGAAAAACTGTTTTTT.

V usage is TRBV30 and J usage is TRBJ2-7; 7 bases agree with TRBD1. This CDR3 region has 15 residues. CDR1 and CDR2 (germline): GTSNPN, SVGIG (reference sequence). V lost 4 bases, J lost 6 bases, and 15 bases stayed unmatched. The CDR3 DNA follows: TGTGCCTGGAAAGTGACAGGGTCGTATGTAGGCGAGCAGTACTTC. This encodes CAWKVTGSYVGEQYF.

The genes are TRBV5-4 and TRBJ2-1; 8 bases agree with TRBD2. Trimming cost V 4 bases and J 10 bases; bases outside gene matches: 13. CDR3 length equals 15 residues. CDR1 and CDR2 (germline): SGHNT, YYREEE (reference sequence). In DNA form, the CDR3 reads TGTGCCAGCAGCCTAAGCCCCGGGAGGGAGCGGGAGCAGTTCTTC. It yields the protein CASSLSPGREREQFF.

This clone was counted a few times. The chain uses TRBV7-9 and TRBJ1-5; D is perhaps TRBD1 (6 bases). Trimming left V 2 bases short and J 5 bases short, with 16 bases between. The CDR3 spans 16 residues. The germline V gene encodes CDR1 SEHNR and CDR2 FQNEAQ (reference sequence). In DNA form, the CDR3 reads TGTGCCAGCAGCTTACATGAGGGGGGGGGAGATCAGCCCCAGCATTTT. Translation: CASSLHEGGGDQPQHF.

The V gene is TRBV6-5, the J gene TRBJ1-1; possibly TRBD1 for D (5 bases). The CDR3 is 13 amino acids. Germline loops: CDR1 MNHEY, CDR2 SVGAGI. V lost 7 bases and J lost 7, with 16 bases in between. This CDR3 reads CASNFRRGGEAFF. DNA for the CDR3: TGTGCCAGCAACTTCCGGAGGGGAGGTGAAGCTTTCTTT.